The source of this T cell receptor (beta chain) is a study of blood T cell repertoires in COVID-19. Turning to the study itself: In each case, the material was cDNA or gDNA derived from T cells, B-cell-depleted T cells, or PBMCs.

Residents of approximately 25 US areas, aged about 18 to 95 years, made up the participants. Each participant's cohort was designated according to participant-reported clinical history. Methods used by the authors: Amplification of reference gene primers provided the estimated nucleated cell counts. Using immunoSEQ multiplex PCR, the repertoire was profiled, and TCRdb retains in-frame clones only, with some absent. The V and J calls and clone size are taken from that table; D and trimming were inferred from the DNA. The repertoire holds some 140,000 clones, with around four fifths as singletons. The sequencing input was PBMCs or T cells enriched from blood (not recorded which). This receptor was identified in a man between 35 and 55 years old with acute COVID-19.

The CDR3 DNA sequence: TGCGCCAGCAGCTTGGATGCGGGGGGCCAAGGCTACACCTTC. Translating gives CASSLDAGGQGYTF. V gene TRBV5-1 combines with J gene TRBJ1-2; a possible D gene is TRBD1 (6 bases). The V and J ends lost 0 bases and 8 bases respectively, with 14 bases between them. This CDR3 spans 14 amino acids. CDR1 and CDR2 from the germline V gene are SGHRS and YFSETQ.